Following are 16 T cell receptor beta chains from one sample sequenced in a study of CD8 T cell repertoires and HIV-1 epitope variants. These receptors are not linked to any known antigen. Assay: immunoSEQ multiplex PCR; the TCRdb copy retains only in-frame clones and omits some. The sample lists roughly 4,700 clones; roughly three fifths were seen once. Material: cultured CD8+ T cells derived from PBMCs. The receptors stem from a male donor with HIV.

J is TRBJ2-7 and V is TRBV5-6, with D possibly being TRBD1 (5 bases). This CDR3 has 13 residues. Germline-derived CDR1 and CDR2 are SGHDT and YYEEEE. V dropped 0 bases and J dropped 7 bases, with 11 bases sitting between them. For the CDR3, the DNA is TGTGCCAGCAGCTTGGGACAGTCCTCAGAGCAGTACTTC. It is translated as CASSLGQSSEQYF.

This clone was found a few times. The CDR3 DNA follows: TGTGCCAGTAGTATAGTAGGGGTAGAGACCCAGTACTTC. Residues: CASSIVGVETQYF. The genes are TRBV19 and TRBJ2-5; D possibly corresponds to TRBD1 (5 bases). CDR3 length equals 13 residues. Germline assignment: CDR1 LNHDA and CDR2 SQIVND (reference sequence). Trimming left V 1 base short and J 4 bases short, with 7 bases between.

V and J are TRBV28 and TRBJ1-5, with D perhaps matching TRBD1 (5 bases). Germline CDR1 is MDHEN and CDR2 is SYDVKM. The V end lost 2 bases, the J end lost 9 bases, and 20 bases lay between the germline ends. The CDR3 contains 16 residues. The CDR3 is CASSLGTGTGRWPQHF. As DNA, the CDR3 is TGTGCCAGCAGTTTAGGGACCGGGACCGGGAGATGGCCCCAGCATTTT.

V gene TRBV4-2 combines with J gene TRBJ1-2; no clear D gene. This CDR3 spans 14 amino acids. V lost 5 bases and J 4 bases, leaving 14 bases between the germline ends. Per germline, CDR1 LGHNA and CDR2 YNFKEQ. CDR3 DNA: TGTGCCAGCAGCGAGAACGTAGCGGGCTATGGCTACACCTTC. It specifies CASSENVAGYGYTF.

This clone was seen only once. The CDR3 bases are TGCGCCAGCAGCCAAGTCGCCCAGGCAGGGAACACTGAAGCTTTCTTT. This gives the protein CASSQVAQAGNTEAFF. The rearrangement joins TRBV4-1 to TRBJ1-1; D remains ambiguous. Trimming removed 1 base at V and 1 base at J, with 13 bases between. This CDR3 has 16 residues. Germline values: CDR1 MGHRA, CDR2 YSYEKL.

The rearrangement uses TRBV2 and TRBJ1-5, with no clear D. Trimming pared 3 bases from V and 4 bases from J, leaving 10 bases between. The CDR3 consists of 14 residues. Germline V gives CDR1 SNHLY, CDR2 FYNNEI. DNA of the CDR3: TGTGCCAGCAGTGAGTCGCTCCTTAATCAGCCCCAGCATTTT. Translating gives CASSESLLNQPQHF.

V gene TRBV28 combines with J gene TRBJ2-7, with D possibly being TRBD1 or TRBD2 (5 bases each). CDR3 size: 14 residues. V was pared by 6 bases and J by 5 bases, with 17 bases between. Germline CDR1 is MDHEN and CDR2 is SYDVKM. As DNA, the CDR3 is TGTGCCAGCAGGTCACCGGGACCTTACCACGAGCAGTACTTC. This codes for CASRSPGPYHEQYF.

Comment on this clone: With only one base between it and a far larger clone, this is likely a read error. In nucleotides, the CDR3 is TGTGCCAGCAGCCAAGAGCCGGGAGCGGGCGCCCTGAGCTCCTACGAGCAGTACTTC. It specifies CASSQEPGAGALSSYEQYF. The chain is built from TRBV5-4 and TRBJ2-7; a possible D gene is TRBD2 (6 bases). Germline assignment: CDR1 SGHNT and CDR2 YYREEE (reference sequence). V dropped 4 bases and J dropped 0 bases, with 26 bases sitting between them. CDR3 length: 19 residues. Together with reference TRBV5-4 and TRBJ2-7, the CDR3 gives the full variable domain: ETGVTQSPTHLIKTRGQQVTLRCSSQSGHNTVSWYQQALGQGPQFIFQYYREEENGRGNFPPRFSGLQFPNYSSELNVNALELDDSALYLCASSQEPGAGALSSYEQYFGPGTRLTVT.

The chain carries TRBV27 and TRBJ2-3; 10 bases map to TRBD1. Looked up from germline, CDR1 is MNHEY and CDR2 is SMNVEV (reference sequence). With 8 bases clipped from V and 0 bases from J, the junction kept 8 bases outside the gene matches. This CDR3 is built from 16 residues. In nucleotides, the CDR3 is TGTGCCAGCGGCTTACCGGGACAGGGGAGCACAGATACGCAGTATTTT. Encoded protein: CASGLPGQGSTDTQYF.

This rearrangement joins TRBV27 to TRBJ2-1; TRBD2 agrees at 10 bases. Germline CDR1 and CDR2: MNHEY and SMNVEV (reference sequence). The CDR3 has 16 residues. The trim removed 3 bases at V and 10 bases at J, leaving 12 bases unmatched. The CDR3 bases are TGTGCCAGCAGTTTTCCCTTTAGCGGGGGGCCGGCGGAGCAGTTCTTC. This sequence encodes CASSFPFSGGPAEQFF.

V usage is TRBV7-9 and J usage is TRBJ2-7; D possibly corresponds to TRBD2 (6 bases). The CDR3 loop spans 15 amino acids. Germline V gene data show CDR1 as SEHNR and CDR2 as FQNEAQ (reference sequence). The V gene lost 5 bases and the J gene lost 3 bases, with 17 bases spanning the gap. The CDR3 nucleotides are TGTGCCAGCAGCCCCGCCGGAGGGCTCAACTACGAGCAGTACTTC. Residues: CASSPAGGLNYEQYF.

V usage is TRBV28 and J usage is TRBJ2-2; D is uncertain. This CDR3 is built from 14 residues. V was shortened by 2 bases and J by 6 bases, with 10 bases between the two germline ends. CDR1 MDHEN and CDR2 SYDVKM come from the germline V gene. CDR3 DNA: TGTGCCAGCAGTTTAACAGAGACCGCCGGGGAGCTGTTTTTT. It specifies CASSLTETAGELFF.

This clone was observed a few times. The genes are TRBV28 and TRBJ1-1, with D perhaps matching TRBD1 (5 bases). V was shortened by 6 bases and J by 1 base, with 18 bases between the two germline ends. Germline values: CDR1 MDHEN, CDR2 SYDVKM. The CDR3 is 16 residues long. CDR3 sequence reads: CASRDGTGTTNTEAFF. CDR3 coding DNA: TGTGCCAGCAGGGATGGCACCGGGACGACGAACACTGAAGCTTTCTTT.

V and J are TRBV7-9 and TRBJ1-1, with 8 bases that match TRBD1. CDR1 is SEHNR and CDR2 is FQNEAQ in the germline V gene (reference sequence). The trim removed 3 bases at V and 5 bases at J, leaving 5 bases unmatched. The length of the CDR3 is 14 residues. CDR3 nucleotides: TGTGCCAGCAGCTTTACAGGGGGAGGAACTGAAGCTTTCTTT. Protein: CASSFTGGGTEAFF.

The rearrangement joins TRBV11-2 to TRBJ2-7, with D possibly TRBD1 on 5 matching bases. Per germline, CDR1 SGHAT and CDR2 FQNNGV. V gave up 1 base and J gave up 1 base, with 8 bases separating them. The CDR3 has 14 amino acids. The CDR3 sequence is CASSLGGNSYEQYF. In nucleotides, the CDR3 is TGTGCCAGCAGCTTAGGGGGCAATTCCTACGAGCAGTACTTC.

The chain recombines TRBV6-5 with TRBJ1-1; D is ambiguous. Germline CDR1 reads MNHEY; CDR2 reads SVGAGI. There are 13 residues in the CDR3. V lost 0 bases and J 3 bases, leaving 5 bases between the germline ends. CDR3 sequence reads: CASSYSPYTEAFF. CDR3 nucleotides: TGTGCCAGCAGTTACTCCCCCTACACTGAAGCTTTCTTT.